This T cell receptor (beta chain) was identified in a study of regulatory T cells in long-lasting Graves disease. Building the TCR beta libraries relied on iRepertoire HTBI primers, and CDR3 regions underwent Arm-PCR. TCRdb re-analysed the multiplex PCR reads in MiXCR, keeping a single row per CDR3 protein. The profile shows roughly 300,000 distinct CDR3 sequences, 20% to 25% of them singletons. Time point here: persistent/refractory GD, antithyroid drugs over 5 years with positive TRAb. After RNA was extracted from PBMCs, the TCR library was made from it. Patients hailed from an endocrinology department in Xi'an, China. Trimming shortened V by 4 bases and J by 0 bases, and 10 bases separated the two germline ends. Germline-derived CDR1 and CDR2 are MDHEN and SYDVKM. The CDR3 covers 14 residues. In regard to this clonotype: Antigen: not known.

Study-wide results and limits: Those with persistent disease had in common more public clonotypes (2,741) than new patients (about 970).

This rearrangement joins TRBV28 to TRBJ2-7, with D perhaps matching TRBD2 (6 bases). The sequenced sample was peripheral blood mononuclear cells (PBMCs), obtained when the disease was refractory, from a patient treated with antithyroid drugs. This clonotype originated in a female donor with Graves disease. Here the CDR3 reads CASSSGTFSYEQYF. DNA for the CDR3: TGTGCCAGCAGTTCCGGGACTTTCTCCTACGAGCAGTACTTC.